The rows below give T cell receptor beta chains drawn from one sample of a study of blood T cell repertoires in COVID-19. The method was immunoSEQ multiplex PCR; TCRdb's version includes in-frame clones alone and lacks a portion of them. The sample carries about 180,000 clones, approximately 87% recorded once. The material sequenced was peripheral blood. The receptors derive from a man aged 40-49 years with active or convalescent COVID-19. CDR3s include the opening cysteine and the closing phenylalanine or tryptophan. The D gene is left open where the match is weak. The size entry is marked missing in some rows and otherwise reads once, few, many or a size class.

abundance,v_gene,j_gene,d_gene,CDR3nt,CDR3aa
NA,TRBV14,TRBJ2-5,NA,TGTGCCAGCAGCCCCGGAGACAGGATCCAAGAGACCCAGTACTTC,CASSPGDRIQETQYF
NA,TRBV15,TRBJ1-3,NA,TGTGCCACCAGCAGAGATCGGGTAGGCAGGGGCCGCCTGGGGAACACCATATATTTT,CATSRDRVGRGRLGNTIYF
NA,TRBV7-2,TRBJ1-4,NA,TGTGCCAGCAGCGGAGTAGTTACTAATGAAAAACTGTTTTTT,CASSGVVTNEKLFF
NA,TRBV5-6,TRBJ1-4,NA,TGTGCCAGCAGCTTGTTCCAGGGGTTAGGCAATGAAAAACTGTTTTTT,CASSLFQGLGNEKLFF
NA,TRBV28,TRBJ1-6,TRBD1,TGTGCCAGCAGTTTGGGGGACAGGATTAATTCACCCCTCCACTTT,CASSLGDRINSPLHF
few,TRBV11-2,TRBJ1-1,NA,TGTGCCAGCAGCTTAGTCCCAGGGCGGACTGAAGCTTTCTTT,CASSLVPGRTEAFF
NA,TRBV4-2,TRBJ1-5,NA,TGTGCCAGCAGCCAAGACTACAGGGCCAATCAGCCCCAGCATTTT,CASSQDYRANQPQHF
NA,TRBV7-2,TRBJ1-1,NA,TGTGCCAGCAGCATAACCGGGGGAGGGAGCACTGAAGCTTTCTTT,CASSITGGGSTEAFF
NA,TRBV4-1,TRBJ2-5,NA,TGCGCCAGCAGCCAAGATAGCGGTAGCGGCCCCCCGGGGACCCAGTACTTC,CASSQDSGSGPPGTQYF
NA,TRBV9,TRBJ1-2,TRBD1,TGTGCCAGCAGCACGACAGGGAACTATGGCTACACCTTC,CASSTTGNYGYTF
NA,TRBV4-1,TRBJ2-3,NA,TGCGCCAGCAGCGCTAGGCTAGCGCGCGATGGCCGCACAGATACGCAGTATTTT,CASSARLARDGRTDTQYF
few,TRBV5-8,TRBJ1-2,NA,TGTGCCAGCAGTGTCAGGAACTATGGCTACACCTTC,CASSVRNYGYTF
few,TRBV6-2/TRBV6-3,TRBJ1-5,TRBD1,TGTGCCAGCAGTTACATGCCATGGGCAGGGGGTAGCAATCAGCCCCAGCATTTT,CASSYMPWAGGSNQPQHF
NA,TRBV9,TRBJ2-3,NA,TGTGCCAGCAGCGCACATACAGATACGCAGTATTTT,CASSAHTDTQYF
NA,TRBV18,TRBJ1-1,TRBD1,TGTGCCAGCTCACCGACAGGGATCACTGAAGCTTTCTTT,CASSPTGITEAFF
NA,TRBV2,TRBJ2-5,NA,TGTGCCAGCAGTGAAGCTAATCGGGGGACCCAGTACTTC,CASSEANRGTQYF
many,TRBV2,TRBJ1-1,TRBD1,TGTGCCAGTACCCAGGGGGAGAACACTGAAGCTTTCTTT,CASTQGENTEAFF
NA,TRBV6-6,TRBJ1-2,NA,TGTGCCAGCAGTGAGGGACAAGGTGGTCACACCTTC,CASSEGQGGHTF
NA,TRBV30,TRBJ1-4,NA,TGTGCCTGGAGTGTACTCCGAAATGAAAAACTGTTTTTT,CAWSVLRNEKLFF
once,TRBV21-1,TRBJ1-6,NA,TGTGCCAGCAGCAACCAAGTAGGGGTGTCACCCCTCCACTTT,CASSNQVGVSPLHF
NA,TRBV6-5,TRBJ1-4,TRBD1,TGTGCCAGTAAAAGGGACAGCTATGAAAAACTGTTTTTT,CASKRDSYEKLFF
NA,TRBV6-2/TRBV6-3,TRBJ1-1,NA,TGTGCCAGCAGTTACTCCGGGGTGGGGTCCGAAGCTTTCTTT,CASSYSGVGSEAFF
NA,TRBV4-3,TRBJ1-2,NA,TGCGCCAGCAGCCAAGAACAGGAGAACTATGGCTACACCTTC,CASSQEQENYGYTF
few,TRBV6-6,TRBJ2-5,NA,TGTGCCAGCACCTTAGGGGCAGAGACCCAGTACTTC,CASTLGAETQYF
few,TRBV7-2,TRBJ1-5,TRBD1,TGTGCCAGCAGCTCCCGACAGGGAGGTCAGCCCCAGCATTTT,CASSSRQGGQPQHF
NA,TRBV30,TRBJ2-7,NA,TGTGCCTGGAGTGTACTTCTGGGGAGCTACGAGCAGTACTTC,CAWSVLLGSYEQYF
NA,TRBV6-5,TRBJ2-1,TRBD1,TGTGCCACGGGACAGAGCTCCTACAATGAGCAGTTCTTC,CATGQSSYNEQFF
NA,TRBV24-1,TRBJ2-2,NA,TGTGCCACCAGTGCCCAGGGTGACACCGGGGAGCTGTTTTTT,CATSAQGDTGELFF
NA,TRBV28,TRBJ1-1,NA,TGTGCCAGCAGTTTGCCTCCGGGACAGAACACTGAAGCTTTCTTT,CASSLPPGQNTEAFF
NA,TRBV7-9,TRBJ2-2,TRBD2,TGTGCCAGCAGCCGGGAGGGGGGCCTCGGCGGGGAGCTGTTTTTT,CASSREGGLGGELFF
NA,TRBV19,TRBJ1-2,NA,TGTGCCAGTAGTATAGCGGAGGGGATGATGAATGGCTACACCTTC,CASSIAEGMMNGYTF
once,TRBV30,TRBJ1-1,NA,TGTGCCTGGAGTGTACTCCCGGTTGAAGCTTTCTTT,CAWSVLPVEAFF
NA,TRBV29-1,TRBJ1-2,NA,TGCAGCGTTCCTCGAGGGGGTAACGCCTATGGCTACACCTTC,CSVPRGGNAYGYTF
NA,TRBV7-9,TRBJ1-5,NA,TGTGCCAGCAGCCGAGTTACAGGGCCCCAGCATTTT,CASSRVTGPQHF
NA,TRBV4-3,TRBJ2-4,NA,TGCGCCAGCAGCCAAGATGGGACTGGGCGAAACATTCAGTACTTC,CASSQDGTGRNIQYF
NA,TRBV19,TRBJ2-2,NA,TGTGCCAGTACCAACCGAGGGATCACCGGGGAGCTGTTTTTT,CASTNRGITGELFF
NA,TRBV6-2/TRBV6-3,TRBJ1-1,NA,TGTGCCAGCAGTTACAGTCCGGAGTTCACTGAAGCTTTCTTT,CASSYSPEFTEAFF
NA,TRBV6-5,TRBJ1-2,TRBD1,TGTGCCAGCAAATCACAGGGGGCGGACTATGGCTACACCTTC,CASKSQGADYGYTF
NA,TRBV19,TRBJ1-5,NA,TGTGCCAGTAGTACCGACCGGGACAATAGCAATCAGCCCCAGCATTTT,CASSTDRDNSNQPQHF
few,TRBV4-2,TRBJ2-2,NA,TGTGCCAGCAGCCAAGAAGACCGGGGGGCCCCCGGGGAGCTGTTTTTT,CASSQEDRGAPGELFF
NA,TRBV9,TRBJ1-6,NA,TGTGCCAGCGGAACAGGGTTGAATTCACCCCTCCACTTT,CASGTGLNSPLHF
NA,TRBV27,TRBJ2-1,NA,TGTGCCAGCAGTTTACAGGGATCCTACAATGAGCAGTTCTTC,CASSLQGSYNEQFF
NA,TRBV6-4,TRBJ2-3,NA,TGTGCCAGCAGTGATGGCGGAGGAAGCACAGATACGCAGTATTTT,CASSDGGGSTDTQYF
once,TRBV11-2,TRBJ1-1,TRBD1,TGTGCCAGCAGCTTAGGTGCTCAGGGGGCGTCGAACACTGAAGCTTTCTTT,CASSLGAQGASNTEAFF
once,TRBV12-3/TRBV12-4,TRBJ2-1,NA,TGTGCCAGCAGTGAGGACTCCTACAATGAGCAGTTCTTC,CASSEDSYNEQFF
NA,TRBV18,TRBJ2-5,NA,TGTGCCAGCTCGGAACTAATCGAAGAGACCCAGTACTTC,CASSELIEETQYF
NA,TRBV11-2,TRBJ2-5,NA,TGTGCCAGCAGCCCCACCGGTAGTTTTGTGGAGACCCAGTACTTC,CASSPTGSFVETQYF
NA,TRBV12-3/TRBV12-4,TRBJ2-4,NA,TGTGCCAGCAGTCGGGGGAGCATTCAGTACTTC,CASSRGSIQYF
NA,TRBV4-1,TRBJ1-4,NA,TGCGCCAGCAGCCAAGAAGGTCGGGGGGCGCAGGCTAATGAAAAACTGTTTTTT,CASSQEGRGAQANEKLFF
NA,TRBV25-1,TRBJ1-4,TRBD1,TGTGCCAGCAGTGAACAGGGGGGAAGGGGTGAAAAACTGTTTTTT,CASSEQGGRGEKLFF
NA,TRBV6-5,TRBJ2-4,TRBD1,TGTGCCAGCAGAGACAGGGGGGTTAGGAACATTCAGTACTTC,CASRDRGVRNIQYF
NA,TRBV11-3,TRBJ2-1,NA,TGTGCCAGCAGCTTAGGCCCGCTAGAAGCCAATGAGCAGTTCTTC,CASSLGPLEANEQFF
NA,TRBV4-3,TRBJ1-3,NA,TGCGCCAGCAGCCAAGGACAGGTCGCCTCTGGAAACACCATATATTTT,CASSQGQVASGNTIYF
NA,TRBV2,TRBJ2-5,NA,TGTGCCAGCATCTCAGGACTGAGGCAAGAGACCCAGTACTTC,CASISGLRQETQYF
NA,TRBV5-6,TRBJ2-1,NA,TGTGCCAGCAGCTTCCGTGCCCGGGGGAATGAGCAGTTCTTC,CASSFRARGNEQFF
NA,TRBV6-1,TRBJ1-2,TRBD1,TGTGCCAGCAGTGAACTTGGACAGGGAAGCTATGGCTACACCTTC,CASSELGQGSYGYTF